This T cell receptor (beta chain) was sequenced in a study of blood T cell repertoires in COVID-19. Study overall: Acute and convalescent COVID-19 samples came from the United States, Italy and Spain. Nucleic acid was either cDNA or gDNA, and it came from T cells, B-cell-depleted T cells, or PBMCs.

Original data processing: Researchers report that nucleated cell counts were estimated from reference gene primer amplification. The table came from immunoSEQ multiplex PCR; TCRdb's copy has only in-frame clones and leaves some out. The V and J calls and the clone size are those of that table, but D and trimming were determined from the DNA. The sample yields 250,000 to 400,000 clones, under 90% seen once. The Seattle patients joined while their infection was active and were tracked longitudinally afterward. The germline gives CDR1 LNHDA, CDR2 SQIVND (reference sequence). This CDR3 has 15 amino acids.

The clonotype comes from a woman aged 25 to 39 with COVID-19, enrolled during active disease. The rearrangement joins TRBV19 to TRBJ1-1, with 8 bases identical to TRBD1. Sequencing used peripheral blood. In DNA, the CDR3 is TGTGCAGTGGGGCAGGGGGCGCGTGGTAACACTGAAGCTTTCTTT. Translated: CAVGQGARGNTEAFF.